Listed below are T cell receptor beta chains from one sample, sequenced in a study of blood T cells in healthy people across ages. TCRdb itself ran the 5' RACE reads through MiXCR, one entry per CDR3 protein. The profile shows some 890,000 distinct CDR3 sequences, almost 30% of them singletons. This same sample was also taken into another study, of T cells of mothers and their children.

The source material was blood. The origin of the receptors is a woman aged 40 to 49 in good health. Each CDR3 is given with its conserved first and last residue. A D gene is named only where the DNA matches it firmly. Rows give clone size only sometimes, using once, few, many, or a class for an expanded clone.

CDR3: CASSVGGGTSSQFF
DNA: TGTGCCAGCAGCGTAGGAGGAGGGACCTCTTCCCAGTTCTTC
V: TRBV9
J: TRBJ2-1
D: NA
size: few

CDR3: CASSLVGGLNTGELFF
DNA: TGTGCCAGCAGTTTAGTCGGGGGGCTGAACACCGGGGAGCTGTTTTTT
V: TRBV27
J: TRBJ2-2
D: NA
size: few

CDR3: CASSRDSYGYTF
DNA: TGTGCCAGCAGTCGCGACAGCTATGGCTACACCTTC
V: TRBV7-2
J: TRBJ1-2
D: NA
size: many

CDR3: CASSYSKSGGQPQHF
DNA: TGTGCCAGCAGTTACTCGAAATCAGGCGGGCAGCCCCAGCATTTT
V: TRBV6-5
J: TRBJ1-5
D: NA
size: few

CDR3: CASGWRGDVYEQYF
DNA: TGTGCTAGTGGTTGGAGAGGGGATGTCTACGAGCAGTACTTC
V: TRBV12-5
J: TRBJ2-7
D: NA
size: few

CDR3: CASTEERGGDSPLHF
DNA: TGTGCCAGCACCGAGGAGAGGGGAGGGGATTCACCCCTCCACTTT
V: TRBV7-9
J: TRBJ1-6
D: NA
size: NA

CDR3: CSASLLGERGANYGYTF
DNA: TGCAGTGCTAGTCTACTGGGGGAGAGAGGAGCTAACTATGGCTACACCTTC
V: TRBV20-1
J: TRBJ1-2
D: NA
size: few

CDR3: CASTSPRQGATEAFF
DNA: TGTGCCAGCACCTCACCCAGACAGGGTGCCACTGAAGCTTTCTTT
V: TRBV7-2
J: TRBJ1-1
D: TRBD1
size: many

CDR3: CASTQAGGGYGYTF
DNA: TGCGCCAGCACCCAGGCAGGGGGCGGCTATGGCTACACCTTC
V: TRBV5-1
J: TRBJ1-2
D: TRBD1
size: few

CDR3: CASSLSRLAAMNNEQFF
DNA: TGTGCCAGCAGCTTAAGCAGACTAGCGGCTATGAACAATGAGCAGTTCTTC
V: TRBV3-1
J: TRBJ2-1
D: TRBD2
size: many

CDR3: CASSGHGTLRNSPLHF
DNA: TGTGCCAGCAGCGGACACGGGACTCTAAGGAATTCACCCCTCCACTTT
V: TRBV7-2
J: TRBJ1-6
D: NA
size: NA

CDR3: CASSLGNRGADTQYF
DNA: TGCGCCAGCAGCTTGGGGAACAGGGGTGCAGATACGCAGTATTTT
V: TRBV5-1
J: TRBJ2-3
D: TRBD1
size: NA

CDR3: CSCRGGSSYNEQFF
DNA: TGCAGCTGCCGAGGGGGGAGCTCCTACAATGAGCAGTTCTTC
V: TRBV29-1
J: TRBJ2-1
D: NA
size: many

CDR3: CSARVDSTDTQYF
DNA: TGCAGTGCTAGGGTCGACTCGACAGATACGCAGTATTTT
V: TRBV20-1
J: TRBJ2-3
D: NA
size: few

CDR3: CSGRVGSTEAFF
DNA: TGCAGTGGGCGGGTGGGGAGCACTGAAGCTTTCTTT
V: TRBV20-1
J: TRBJ1-1
D: NA
size: few

CDR3: CASSLLKPGANVRTF
DNA: TGTGCCAGCAGTTTATTAAAACCTGGGGCCAACGTCCGGACTTTC
V: TRBV27
J: TRBJ2-6
D: NA
size: NA

CDR3: CASSLAGQGAIDEQFF
DNA: TGCGCCAGCAGCTTGGCCGGGCAGGGGGCTATAGATGAGCAGTTCTTC
V: TRBV5-1
J: TRBJ2-1
D: TRBD1
size: NA

CDR3: CATSDPGPTLCEQYF
DNA: TGTGCCACCAGTGACCCGGGACCGACCCTGTGCGAGCAGTACTTC
V: TRBV24-1
J: TRBJ2-7
D: NA
size: few

CDR3: CASSPRQGATETRYF
DNA: TGTGCCAGCTCACCTCGCCAGGGGGCTACGGAGACCCGGTACTTC
V: TRBV18
J: TRBJ2-7
D: TRBD1
size: NA

CDR3: CASSQVHRGRDPYEQYF
DNA: TGTGCCAGCAGCCAGGTCCACAGGGGGCGAGACCCCTACGAGCAGTACTTC
V: TRBV7-2
J: TRBJ2-7
D: TRBD1
size: few

CDR3: CSAIWDRGTPLHF
DNA: TGCAGTGCTATCTGGGACAGGGGGACACCCCTCCACTTT
V: TRBV20-1
J: TRBJ1-6
D: TRBD1
size: NA

CDR3: CASGTGNTGELFF
DNA: TGTGCCAGCGGGACAGGGAACACCGGGGAGCTGTTTTTT
V: TRBV25-1
J: TRBJ2-2
D: TRBD1
size: few

CDR3: CASSWGTSGRRGDTQYF
DNA: TGTGCCAGCAGCTGGGGGACTAGCGGGAGAAGGGGTGATACGCAGTATTTT
V: TRBV11-2
J: TRBJ2-3
D: TRBD2
size: NA

CDR3: CASSSGGTGSNTHF
DNA: TGTGCCAGCAGCTCCGGTGGGACAGGGAGTAATACCCACTTT
V: TRBV7-9
J: TRBJ1-6
D: TRBD1
size: few

CDR3: CASKFRVMGSGELFF
DNA: TGTGCCAGCAAATTTAGAGTGATGGGATCCGGGGAGCTGTTTTTT
V: TRBV6-5
J: TRBJ2-2
D: NA
size: NA

CDR3: CASSRGTMGLEQYF
DNA: TGTGCCAGCAGCCGCGGGACTATGGGCCTCGAGCAGTACTTC
V: TRBV7-2
J: TRBJ2-7
D: TRBD2
size: many

CDR3: CASTQIAGELFF
DNA: TGTGCCAGCACCCAGATCGCCGGGGAGCTGTTTTTT
V: TRBV7-8
J: TRBJ2-2
D: NA
size: NA

CDR3: CASRDRDVNYGYTF
DNA: TGTGCCAGCAGGGACCGGGACGTCAACTATGGCTACACCTTC
V: TRBV27
J: TRBJ1-2
D: NA
size: many

CDR3: CASSPTTNTEAFF
DNA: TGTGCCAGCTCACCAACCACGAACACTGAAGCTTTCTTT
V: TRBV18
J: TRBJ1-1
D: NA
size: many

CDR3: CASSDSGTGSDTQYF
DNA: TGTGCCAGCAGTGACTCGGGGACAGGGTCGGATACGCAGTATTTT
V: TRBV6-4
J: TRBJ2-3
D: TRBD1
size: many